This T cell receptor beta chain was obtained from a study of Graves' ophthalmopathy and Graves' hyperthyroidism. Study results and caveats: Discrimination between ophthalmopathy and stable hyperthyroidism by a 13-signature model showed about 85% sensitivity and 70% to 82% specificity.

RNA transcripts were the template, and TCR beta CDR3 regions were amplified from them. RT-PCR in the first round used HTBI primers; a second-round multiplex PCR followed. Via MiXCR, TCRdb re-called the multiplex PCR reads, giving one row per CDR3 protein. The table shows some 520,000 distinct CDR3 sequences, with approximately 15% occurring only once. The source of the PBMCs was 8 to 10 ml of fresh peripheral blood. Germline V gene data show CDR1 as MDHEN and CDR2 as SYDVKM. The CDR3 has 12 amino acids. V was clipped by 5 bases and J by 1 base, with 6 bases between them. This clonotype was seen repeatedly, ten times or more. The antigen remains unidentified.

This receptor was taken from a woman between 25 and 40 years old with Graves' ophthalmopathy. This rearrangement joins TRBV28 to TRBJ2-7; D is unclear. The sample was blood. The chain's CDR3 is CASSRQSYEQYF. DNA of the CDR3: TGTGCCAGCAGTCGCCAGTCCTACGAGCAGTACTTC.